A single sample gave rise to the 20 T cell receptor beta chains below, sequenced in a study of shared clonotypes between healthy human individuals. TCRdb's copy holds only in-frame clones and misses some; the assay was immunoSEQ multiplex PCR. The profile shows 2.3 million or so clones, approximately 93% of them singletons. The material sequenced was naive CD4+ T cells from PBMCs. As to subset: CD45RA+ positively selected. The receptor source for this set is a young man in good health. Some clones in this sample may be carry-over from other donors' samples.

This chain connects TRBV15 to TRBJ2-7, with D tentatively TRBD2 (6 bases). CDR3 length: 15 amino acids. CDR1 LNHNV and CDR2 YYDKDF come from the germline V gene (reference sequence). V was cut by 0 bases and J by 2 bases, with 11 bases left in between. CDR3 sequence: CATSRDFPGAYEQYF. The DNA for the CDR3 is TGTGCCACCAGCAGAGATTTCCCGGGGGCCTACGAGCAGTACTTC.

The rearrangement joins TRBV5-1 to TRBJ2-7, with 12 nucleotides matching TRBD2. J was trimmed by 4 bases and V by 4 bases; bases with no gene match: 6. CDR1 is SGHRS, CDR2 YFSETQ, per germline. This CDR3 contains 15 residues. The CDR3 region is CASSPLAGGIYEQYF. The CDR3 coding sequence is TGCGCCAGCAGCCCTCTAGCGGGAGGGATATACGAGCAGTACTTC.

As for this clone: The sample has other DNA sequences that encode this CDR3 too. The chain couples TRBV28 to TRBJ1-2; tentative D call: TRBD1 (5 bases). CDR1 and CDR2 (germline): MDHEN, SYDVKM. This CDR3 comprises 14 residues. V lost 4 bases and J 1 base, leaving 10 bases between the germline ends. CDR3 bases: TGTGCCAGCAGTTCCGGGGGGAGTAACTATGGCTACACCTTC. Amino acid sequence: CASSSGGSNYGYTF.

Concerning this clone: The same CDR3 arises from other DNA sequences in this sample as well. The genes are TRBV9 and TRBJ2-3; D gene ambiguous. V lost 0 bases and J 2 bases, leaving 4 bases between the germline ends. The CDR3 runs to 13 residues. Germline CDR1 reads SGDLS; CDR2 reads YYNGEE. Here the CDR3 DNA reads TGTGCCAGCAGCGTAGGGAACACAGATACGCAGTATTTT. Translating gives CASSVGNTDTQYF.

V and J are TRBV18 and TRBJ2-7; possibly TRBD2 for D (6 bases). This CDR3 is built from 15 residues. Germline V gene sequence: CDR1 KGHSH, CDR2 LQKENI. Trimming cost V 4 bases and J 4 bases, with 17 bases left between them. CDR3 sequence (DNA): TGTGCCAGCTCACGGTCCGGGACTCCAGATTACGAGCAGTACTTC. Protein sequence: CASSRSGTPDYEQYF.

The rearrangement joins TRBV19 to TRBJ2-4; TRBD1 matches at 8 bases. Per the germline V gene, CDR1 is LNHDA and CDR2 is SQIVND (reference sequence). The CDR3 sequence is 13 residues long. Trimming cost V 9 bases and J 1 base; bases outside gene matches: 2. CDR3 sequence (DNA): TGTGCCAGCCAGGGGGCCGCCAAAAACATTCAGTACTTC. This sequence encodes CASQGAAKNIQYF.

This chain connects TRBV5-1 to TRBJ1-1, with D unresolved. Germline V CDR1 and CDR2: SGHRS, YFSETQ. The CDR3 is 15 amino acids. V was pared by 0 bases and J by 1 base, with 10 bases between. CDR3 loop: CASSLEAGSNTEAFF. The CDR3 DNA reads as TGCGCCAGCAGCTTGGAAGCGGGATCGAACACTGAAGCTTTCTTT.

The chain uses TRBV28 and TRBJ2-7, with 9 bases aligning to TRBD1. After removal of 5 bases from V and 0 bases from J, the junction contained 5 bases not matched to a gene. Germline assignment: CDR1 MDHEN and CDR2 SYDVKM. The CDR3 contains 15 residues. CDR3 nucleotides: TGTGCCAGCAGTCGCCCGGGACAGGGCTCCTACGAGCAGTACTTC. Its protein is CASSRPGQGSYEQYF.

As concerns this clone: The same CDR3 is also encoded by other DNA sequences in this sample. As DNA, the CDR3 is TGCAGCGTACGGGACAGGGGGCGACAAGAGACCCAGTACTTC. This translates into CSVRDRGRQETQYF. The chain uses TRBV29-1 and TRBJ2-5, with 12 positions matching TRBD1. V was pared by 6 bases and J by 2 bases, with 4 bases of the junction left unmatched. The CDR3 is 14 residues long. Germline values: CDR1 SQVTM, CDR2 ANQGSEA.

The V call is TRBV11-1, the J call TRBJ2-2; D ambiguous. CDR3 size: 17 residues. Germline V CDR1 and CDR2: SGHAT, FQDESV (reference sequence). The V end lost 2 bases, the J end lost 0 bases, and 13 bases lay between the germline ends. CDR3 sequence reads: CASSLIRDFANTGELFF. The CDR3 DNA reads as TGTGCCAGCAGCTTAATAAGGGATTTCGCGAACACCGGGGAGCTGTTTTTT.

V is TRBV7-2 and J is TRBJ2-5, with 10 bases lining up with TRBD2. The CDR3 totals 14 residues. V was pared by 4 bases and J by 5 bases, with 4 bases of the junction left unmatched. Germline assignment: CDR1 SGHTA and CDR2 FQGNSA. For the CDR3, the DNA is TGTGCCAGCAGCTCCGGACTAGCGGCGGAGACCCAGTACTTC. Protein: CASSSGLAAETQYF.

CDR3 in amino acids: CATRGVGADYGYTF. CDR3 coding DNA: TGTGCCACCAGAGGAGTCGGGGCAGACTATGGCTACACCTTC. V usage is TRBV15 and J usage is TRBJ1-2, with D possibly being TRBD1 (5 bases). Germline CDR1 LNHNV, CDR2 YYDKDF (reference sequence). This CDR3 is 14 amino acids long. V was pared by 6 bases and J by 3 bases, with 14 bases between.

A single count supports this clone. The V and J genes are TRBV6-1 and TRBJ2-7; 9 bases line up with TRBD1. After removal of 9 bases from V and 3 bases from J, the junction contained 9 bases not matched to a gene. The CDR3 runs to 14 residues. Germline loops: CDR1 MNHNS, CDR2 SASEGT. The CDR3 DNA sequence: TGTGCCAGTTCACCCCGGGACAGGGACTACGAGCAGTACTTC. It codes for CASSPRDRDYEQYF.

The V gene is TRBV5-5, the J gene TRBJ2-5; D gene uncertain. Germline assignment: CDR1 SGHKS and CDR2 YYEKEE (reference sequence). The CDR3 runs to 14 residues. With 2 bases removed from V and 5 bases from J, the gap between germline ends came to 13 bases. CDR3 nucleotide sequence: TGTGCCAGCAGCTTCAGTAGCAACGGGGAGACCCAGTACTTC. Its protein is CASSFSSNGETQYF.

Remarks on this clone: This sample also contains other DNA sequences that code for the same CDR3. In DNA, the CDR3 is TGCGCCAGCAGCTTGGACGGAAACACCATATATTTT. Its translation: CASSLDGNTIYF. V is TRBV5-1 and J is TRBJ1-3; D ambiguous. The V end lost 0 bases, the J end lost 4 bases, and 2 bases lay between the germline ends. The CDR3 runs to 12 residues. The germline gives CDR1 SGHRS, CDR2 YFSETQ.

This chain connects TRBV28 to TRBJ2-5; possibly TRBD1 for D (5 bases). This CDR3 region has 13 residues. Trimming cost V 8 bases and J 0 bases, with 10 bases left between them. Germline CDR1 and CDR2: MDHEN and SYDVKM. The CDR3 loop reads CASDPGNQETQYF. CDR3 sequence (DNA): TGTGCCAGCGACCCAGGGAACCAAGAGACCCAGTACTTC.

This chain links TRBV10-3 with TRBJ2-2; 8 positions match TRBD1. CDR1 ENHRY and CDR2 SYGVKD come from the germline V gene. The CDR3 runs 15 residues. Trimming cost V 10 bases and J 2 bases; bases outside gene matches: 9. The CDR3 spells CATSSGQANTGELFF. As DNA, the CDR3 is TGTGCCACCTCATCGGGACAGGCAAACACCGGGGAGCTGTTTTTT.

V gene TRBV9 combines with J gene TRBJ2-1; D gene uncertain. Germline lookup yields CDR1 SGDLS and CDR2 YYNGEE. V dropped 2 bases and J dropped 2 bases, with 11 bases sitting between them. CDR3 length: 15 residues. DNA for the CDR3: TGTGCCAGCAGCGTGTCGGCAGGCACCTACAATGAGCAGTTCTTC. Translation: CASSVSAGTYNEQFF.

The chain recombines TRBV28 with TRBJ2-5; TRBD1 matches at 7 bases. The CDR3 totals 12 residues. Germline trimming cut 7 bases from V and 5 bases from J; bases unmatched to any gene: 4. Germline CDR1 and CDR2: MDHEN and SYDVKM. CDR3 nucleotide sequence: TGTGCCAGCATAGGGGGCGGTGAGACCCAGTACTTC. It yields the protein CASIGGGETQYF.

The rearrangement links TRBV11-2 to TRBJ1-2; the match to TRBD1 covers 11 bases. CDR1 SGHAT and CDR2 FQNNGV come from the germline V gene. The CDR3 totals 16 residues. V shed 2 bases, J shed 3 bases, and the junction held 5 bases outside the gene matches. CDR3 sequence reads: CASSLLGQGVDYGYTF. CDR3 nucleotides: TGTGCCAGCAGCTTATTGGGACAGGGGGTGGACTATGGCTACACCTTC.